This is a list of T cell receptor beta chains from one sample in a study of blood T cell repertoires in COVID-19. TCRdb's table, derived via immunoSEQ multiplex PCR, lists solely in-frame clones and lacks some. The data hold about 360,000 clones, with approximately 87% observed a single time. The specimen sequenced was PBMCs or T cells enriched from blood (not recorded which). The receptors were gathered from a man in his forties in a cohort exposed to, infected with or recovered from COVID-19 (not recorded which). CDR3s include the opening cysteine and the closing phenylalanine or tryptophan. A D gene is named only where the DNA matches it firmly. Not all rows give a size; the values are once, few, many and, for expanded clones, a class.

TGCGCCAGCAGCCCGGGACTAGCGGGACAGAACACCGGGGAGCTGTTTTTT,CASSPGLAGQNTGELFF,TRBJ2-2,TRBV5-1,17,.,TRBD2
TGTGCCAGCAGTTCCGGGACAGGGGGGACCCAGTACTTC,CASSSGTGGTQYF,TRBJ2-5,TRBV6-5,13,.,TRBD1
TGCGCCAGCAGTGTAGCGGGACAAGGCTACGAGCAGTACTTC,CASSVAGQGYEQYF,TRBJ2-7,TRBV10-2,14,.,TRBD2
TGTGCCAGCAGACCGTCGACTAGTACCTACGAGCAGTACTTC,CASRPSTSTYEQYF,TRBJ2-7,TRBV27,14,.,.
TGTGCTAGTGGACCCCCTCAGGGTAGGAGCTCTGGAAACACCATATATTTT,CASGPPQGRSSGNTIYF,TRBJ1-3,TRBV12-5,17,.,.
TGTGCCAGCAGAGAACCAGGGGCTAACTATGGCTACACCTTC,CASREPGANYGYTF,TRBJ1-2,TRBV2,14,.,.
TGTGCCAGCAGCGTCTTACAGAACACCGGGGAGCTGTTTTTT,CASSVLQNTGELFF,TRBJ2-2,TRBV9,14,.,.
TGTGCCAGCAGTTTAGAAGGGGTCACCGGGGAGCTGTTTTTT,CASSLEGVTGELFF,TRBJ2-2,TRBV27,14,.,.
TGCGCCAGCAGCTTGACAAGCGGGAGGGTGAGCTCCTACAATGAGCAGTTCTTC,CASSLTSGRVSSYNEQFF,TRBJ2-1,TRBV5-1,18,.,TRBD2
TGTGCCAGCAGCGTCTCCGAGGCAGATACGCAGTATTTT,CASSVSEADTQYF,TRBJ2-3,TRBV11-3,13,few,.
TGCGCCAGCAGTCGACTCACGGGGGGCAATGGTGAAGCTTTCTTT,CASSRLTGGNGEAFF,TRBJ1-1,TRBV5-1,15,.,.
TGCGCCAGCAGCCCCCACCCAGACAGGGACTATGGCTACACCTTC,CASSPHPDRDYGYTF,TRBJ1-2,TRBV5-1,15,.,TRBD1
TGTGCCAGCAGATCCCTAGCGTCCCAAGAGACCCAGTACTTC,CASRSLASQETQYF,TRBJ2-5,TRBV28,14,.,.
TGCGCCAGCAGGGTTGGGGGGGAACCAACACGGCGCGAGCAGTACTTC,CASRVGGEPTRREQYF,TRBJ2-7,TRBV5-1,16,.,TRBD2
TGTGCCAGTAGTACTCAGACAGGGGGCGGCTATGGCTACACCTTC,CASSTQTGGGYGYTF,TRBJ1-2,TRBV19,15,.,TRBD1
TGTGCCAGCAGTTACTCGACAAGCTCCTACGAGCAGTACTTC,CASSYSTSSYEQYF,TRBJ2-7,TRBV6-5,14,once,.
TGTGCCAGCAGTGAAGGGTGGGCAGGGCACTACGAGCAGTACTTC,CASSEGWAGHYEQYF,TRBJ2-7,TRBV6-1,15,.,.
TGTGCCACTAGGGGTGTAGGGTCTGGAAACACCATATATTTT,CATRGVGSGNTIYF,TRBJ1-3,TRBV10-3,14,.,.
TGTGCCAGCAGTGTCGGTAGCGGGAGGACCGGCGGGGAGCTGTTTTTT,CASSVGSGRTGGELFF,TRBJ2-2,TRBV2,16,.,TRBD2
TGCGCCAGCAGCTCCGGGACTAGCGGCACCGGGGAGCTGTTTTTT,CASSSGTSGTGELFF,TRBJ2-2,TRBV5-1,15,.,TRBD2
TGTGCCAGTAGTCCCGACAGGACCTCCTACAATGAGCAGTTCTTC,CASSPDRTSYNEQFF,TRBJ2-1,TRBV19,15,.,.
TGTGCCAGCGGCAGGGGCAACGAGCAGTACTTC,CASGRGNEQYF,TRBJ2-7,TRBV3-1/TRBV3-2,11,.,.
TGTGCCAGCAGTTTAAGACAGGGACGAGGGTTCACTGAAGCTTTCTTT,CASSLRQGRGFTEAFF,TRBJ1-1,TRBV28,16,.,TRBD1
TGTGCCAGCAGCTTAGGGACTAGCGGAGCCACGAACACCGGGGAGCTGTTTTTT,CASSLGTSGATNTGELFF,TRBJ2-2,TRBV7-8,18,.,TRBD2